The present T cell receptor beta chain was sequenced within a study of T-cell reconstitution after alpha-beta-depleted transplantation in children. For TCRbeta, the library was prepared with unique molecular identifiers. TCRdb recomputed calls from the PCR reads with MiXCR, one row per CDR3 protein. The sample includes about 100,000 distinct CDR3 sequences, around 6.4% of them seen just once. Study results and limitations: It was reported that alpha-beta T cells came from several hundred expanded graft clones (about two months after transplant). Counts and diversity of T cells one year after transplant came mostly from newly produced T cells. Several patients had high TCRbeta diversity at day 60; it came from surviving recipient T cells and thymic progenitors.

This clonotype came up many times. The antigen is undetermined. V lost 6 bases, J lost 4 bases, and 7 bases stayed unmatched. The CDR3 extends over 15 amino acids. The chain is built from TRBV12-3 or TRBV12-4 and TRBJ2-4; TRBD2 matches 9 bases. This TCR derives from a male patient between 2 and 10 years old who had a stem cell transplant for acute lymphoblastic leukemia, so the T cells may come from the graft donor. The material sequenced was PBMCs, mostly from graft donor cells, taken 360 days after TCRalphabeta/CD19-depleted stem cell transplant. CDR3 amino acids: CASRGSGRSKNIQYF. The CDR3 bases are TGTGCCAGCAGGGGTAGCGGGAGATCTAAAAACATTCAGTACTTC.